The rows below give T cell receptor beta chains drawn from one sample of a study of graft-versus-host responses after intestinal transplantation. Here immunoSEQ multiplex PCR was the method, and the copy in TCRdb shows in-frame clones only, minus some. The sample records around 93,000 clones, about 89% being singletons. Their target antigens are unknown. Sequencing was performed on unstimulated CD8+ T cells sorted from spleen or lymph node cells, taken before intestinal transplant. The receptors originated from a human donor who received an intestinal transplant. Each CDR3 is given with its conserved first and last residue. The order of the fields is J gene, D gene, clone size, V gene, CDR3 DNA, CDR3 protein. A D gene is named only where the DNA matches it firmly. Not all rows give a size; the values are once, few, many and, for expanded clones, a class.

>TRBJ2-5|.|medium-sized|TRBV23-1
TGCGCCACCCATCGGGGTAGAGGTGAGGAGACCCAGTACTTC
CATHRGRGEETQYF
>TRBJ2-5|.|.|TRBV6-6
TGTGCCAGCAGTAGAGTCACTAGTCAAGAGACCCAGTACTTC
CASSRVTSQETQYF
>TRBJ2-1|TRBD2|.|TRBV6-1
TGTGCCAGCAGTGCCTCCGAACGAGCGGGAGGGCATGAGCAGTTCTTC
CASSASERAGGHEQFF
>TRBJ2-5|TRBD1|.|TRBV2
TGTGCCAGCAGTTACAGGGGGCCGGAGACCCAGTACTTC
CASSYRGPETQYF
>TRBJ1-5|.|.|TRBV15
TGTGCCACCAGCAGAGCAGGGGCAAATAGCAATCAGCCCCAGCATTTT
CATSRAGANSNQPQHF
>TRBJ2-5|.|.|TRBV4-2
TGTGCCAGCAGCCAATTCCTGGGAGAGACCCAGTACTTC
CASSQFLGETQYF
>TRBJ2-7|TRBD1|.|TRBV5-1
TGCGCCAGCAGCTTCAACGACGGGGACAGCTCCTACGAGCAGTACTTC
CASSFNDGDSSYEQYF
>TRBJ2-3|.|.|TRBV12-2
TGTGCAAGTCGCTCGCACAGCTGGGGCGGGGACGGAGCGCAGTATTTT
CASRSHSWGGDGAQYF
>TRBJ1-5|.|.|TRBV6-1
TGTGCCAGCAGTGAATCCCCCCCTAGCCTATATAGCAATCAGCCCCAGCATTTT
CASSESPPSLYSNQPQHF
>TRBJ2-1|.|.|TRBV10-1
TGCGCCAGCAGTGAGTCTGCATCAGGGACCTACAATGAGCAGTTCTTC
CASSESASGTYNEQFF
>TRBJ1-4|.|.|TRBV6-5
TGTGCCAGCAGGACGGGGAATGAAAAACTGTTTTTT
CASRTGNEKLFF
>TRBJ2-6|TRBD1|.|TRBV4-1
TGCGCCAGCAGCCAAGTTTCCCGGGACAGGGGGACTGGGGCCAACGTCCTGACTTTC
CASSQVSRDRGTGANVLTF
>TRBJ1-5|.|once|TRBV11-3
TGTGCCAGCAGCTTAACACCCCCCAGGGGCAGGCTCAATCAGCCCCAGCATTTT
CASSLTPPRGRLNQPQHF
>TRBJ2-1|.|.|TRBV11-3
TGTGCCAGCAGCCTAACGGGACACAATGAGCAGTTCTTC
CASSLTGHNEQFF
>TRBJ1-1|.|.|TRBV19
TGTGCCAGTAGCATTAAAACAATAGCTGAAGCTTTCTTT
CASSIKTIAEAFF
>TRBJ2-5|TRBD2|.|TRBV18
TGTGCCAGCTCACCAAAGACGGAGCGGGGGTCCCAAGAGACCCAGTACTTC
CASSPKTERGSQETQYF